These 17 T cell receptor beta chains came from one sample sequenced in a study of graft-versus-host responses after intestinal transplantation. Sequencing used immunoSEQ multiplex PCR; TCRdb keeps in-frame clones, though not all of them. Of approximately 86,000 clones in the sample, around 93% are singletons; the top ten hold roughly 0.4%. Antigen specificity for these receptors is unknown. The specimen was unstimulated CD8+ T cells sorted from spleen or lymph node cells, collected before transplant. These receptors were taken from a human donor who was the organ donor for an intestinal transplant.

The rearrangement uses TRBV7-8 and TRBJ2-3; 10 positions match TRBD1. This CDR3 comprises 16 residues. The V segment lost 5 bases and the J segment 3 bases; nucleotides outside the gene matches: 8. Germline CDR1 is SGHVS and CDR2 is FQNEAQ. CDR3 sequence reads: CASSQPGTGVTDTQYF. CDR3 nucleotides: TGTGCCAGCAGCCAGCCCGGGACAGGGGTTACAGATACGCAGTATTTT.

This clone occurred once. The chain joins TRBV4-3 to TRBJ2-6; 10 positions match TRBD1. The CDR3 length is 19 residues. V trimming: 3 bases; J trimming: 2 bases; junction bases outside the gene matches: 10. Germline V lookup: CDR1 LGHNA, CDR2 YSLEER. Written as DNA, the CDR3 is TGCGCCAGCAGCCAGGTCCCGGGACAGGGGTTGGCTGGGGCCAACGTCCTGACTTTC. Protein product: CASSQVPGQGLAGANVLTF.

The chain combines TRBV9 with TRBJ2-1; D may be TRBD1 (6 bases). V was shortened by 2 bases and J by 4 bases, with 19 bases between the two germline ends. This CDR3 has 17 amino acids. Germline V gene lookup returns CDR1 SGDLS and CDR2 YYNGEE. The CDR3 bases are TGTGCCAGCAGCGTCGTGCAGGGGTGGCCTCGGTACAATGAGCAGTTCTTC. This gives the protein CASSVVQGWPRYNEQFF. Filled out from reference TRBV9 and TRBJ2-1, the complete variable domain reads DSGVTQTPKHLITATGQRVTLRCSPRSGDLSVYWYQQSLDQGLQFLIQYYNGEERAKGNILERFSAQQFPDLHSELNLSSLELGDSALYFCASSVVQGWPRYNEQFFGPGTRLTVL.

The chain recombines TRBV6-5 with TRBJ2-2; D is uncertain. The germline V gene encodes CDR1 MNHEY and CDR2 SVGAGI. The CDR3 has 14 amino acids. V was pared by 2 bases and J by 0 bases, with 4 bases between. The CDR3 region is CASSYLANTGELFF. The CDR3 region has the DNA TGTGCCAGCAGTTACCTCGCGAACACCGGGGAGCTGTTTTTT.

The chain uses TRBV4-1 and TRBJ2-1, with a possible D match to TRBD2 (6 bases). The CDR3 length is 14 residues. The V end was cut by 1 base, the J end by 6 bases, with 10 bases between. Germline V gene data show CDR1 as MGHRA and CDR2 as YSYEKL. The CDR3 bases are TGCGCCAGCAGCCAAGTAGGAGGGGTCAATGAGCAGTTCTTC. The encoded protein is CASSQVGGVNEQFF.

This chain links TRBV25-1 with TRBJ1-4; TRBD1 agrees at 12 bases. CDR1 MGHDK and CDR2 SYGVNS come from the germline V gene. V trimming: 8 bases; J trimming: 8 bases; junction bases outside the gene matches: 15. The CDR3 runs 17 residues. The CDR3 spells CASGTGGGYKVGEKLFF. CDR3 nucleotides: TGTGCCAGCGGGACAGGGGGCGGGTATAAGGTCGGGGAAAAACTGTTTTTT.

The chain links TRBV6-5 to TRBJ1-6, with a tentative D call TRBD1 (6 bases). Germline-derived CDR1 and CDR2 are MNHEY and SVGAGI. The CDR3 contains 14 residues. Trimming took 6 bases from V and 4 from J, leaving 10 bases between them. The CDR3, as DNA: TGTGCCAGCAGGATAACAGGGTATAATTCACCCCTCCACTTT. Translating it yields CASRITGYNSPLHF.

The sample holds a few counts of this clone. The rearrangement uses TRBV19 and TRBJ1-5; D is ambiguous. The V end was cut by 6 bases, the J end by 2 bases, with 8 bases between. Germline-derived CDR1 and CDR2 are LNHDA and SQIVND (reference sequence). CDR3 size: 13 residues. In nucleotides, the CDR3 is TGTGCCAGTAGGATCGGGGGCAATCAGCCCCAGCATTTT. This codes for CASRIGGNQPQHF. Supplemented by reference TRBV19 and TRBJ1-5, the full variable domain reads DGGITQSPKYLFRKEGQNVTLSCEQNLNHDAMYWYRQDPGQGLRLIYYSQIVNDFQKGDIAEGYSVSREKKESFPLTVTSAQKNPTAFYLCASRIGGNQPQHFGDGTRLSIL.

The chain uses TRBV29-1 and TRBJ1-2; 9 positions agree with TRBD1. In germline, CDR1 is SQVTM, CDR2 ANQGSEA. This CDR3 is 13 amino acids long. V gave up 6 bases and J gave up 3 bases; unmatched junction bases: 5. CDR3 amino acids: CSVDRGRYYGYTF. CDR3 coding DNA: TGCAGCGTCGACAGGGGGAGGTACTATGGCTACACCTTC.

The V gene is TRBV4-1, the J gene TRBJ1-1, with 7 bases that match TRBD1. The CDR3 is 14 amino acids. Trimming cost V 3 bases and J 1 base; bases outside gene matches: 2. CDR1 is MGHRA, CDR2 YSYEKL, per germline. This CDR3 is CASSHPGGNTEAFF. The DNA for the CDR3 is TGCGCCAGCAGCCACCCAGGGGGGAACACTGAAGCTTTCTTT.

The genes are TRBV2 and TRBJ2-7; the D gene is possibly TRBD1 (6 bases). Germline loops: CDR1 SNHLY, CDR2 FYNNEI. The CDR3 consists of 14 residues. The ends were cut back, 6 bases at V and 5 bases at J, with 17 bases in the middle. The CDR3 sequence is CASRGHPSRDEQYF. The CDR3 bases are TGTGCCAGCAGGGGACACCCGAGTCGGGACGAGCAGTACTTC.

The gene calls are TRBV19 and TRBJ2-1, with D possibly TRBD1 on 5 matching bases. CDR1 and CDR2 (germline): LNHDA, SQIVND (reference sequence). Between the trimmed V and J ends, which lost 8 bases and 4 bases, there was a span of 12 bases. CDR3 length: 13 amino acids. The CDR3 nucleotides are TGTGCCAGTGGACAAAGTGGTTACAATGAGCAGTTCTTC. It is translated as CASGQSGYNEQFF.

The J gene is TRBJ2-5, the V gene TRBV29-1, with TRBD1 matching over 7 bases. With 3 bases clipped from V and 2 bases from J, the junction kept 9 bases outside the gene matches. The germline V gene has CDR1 SQVTM and CDR2 ANQGSEA. The length of the CDR3 is 15 residues. In DNA form, the CDR3 reads TGCAGCGTTGATGCCCGGGACAGCTTTCAAGAGACCCAGTACTTC. Its translation is CSVDARDSFQETQYF. Variable domain in full (rest from reference TRBV29-1 and TRBJ2-5): SAVISQKPSRDICQRGTSLTIQCQVDSQVTMMFWYRQQPGQSLTLIATANQGSEATYESGFVIDKFPISRPNLTFSTLTVSNMSPEDSSIYLCSVDARDSFQETQYFGPGTRLLVL.

The CDR3 spells CASSFDGEYYEQYF. The CDR3 DNA follows: TGTGCCAGCAGCTTTGACGGGGAGTACTACGAGCAGTACTTC. This chain joins TRBV5-4 and TRBJ2-7, with D tentatively TRBD2 (5 bases). From germline, CDR1 is SGHNT and CDR2 YYREEE (reference sequence). The CDR3 sequence is 14 residues long. V lost 2 bases to trimming and J lost 3 bases, with 12 bases between them.

V usage is TRBV11-2 and J usage is TRBJ2-3, with a tentative D call TRBD1 (5 bases). The CDR3 runs 17 residues. V gave up 3 bases and J gave up 0 bases, with 16 bases separating them. The germline gives CDR1 SGHAT, CDR2 FQNNGV. This CDR3 reads CASSFSLGAQSTDTQYF. The CDR3 nucleotides read TGTGCCAGCAGCTTTTCGTTAGGGGCCCAAAGCACAGATACGCAGTATTTT. Filled out from reference TRBV11-2 and TRBJ2-3, the complete variable domain reads EAGVAQSPRYKIIEKRQSVAFWCNPISGHATLYWYQQILGQGPKLLIQFQNNGVVDDSQLPKDRFSAERLKGVDSTLKIQPAKLEDSAVYLCASSFSLGAQSTDTQYFGPGTRLTVL.

The chain employs TRBV19 and TRBJ1-6, with 8 positions matching TRBD1. Germline V gives CDR1 LNHDA, CDR2 SQIVND (reference sequence). V trimming: 7 bases; J trimming: 13 bases; junction bases outside the gene matches: 12. CDR3 length: 14 residues. The CDR3 nucleotides read TGTGCCAGTATGAGGACAGGGCTCCTGGAGCCCCTCCACTTT. Translation gives CASMRTGLLEPLHF.

This clone has just one count. The chain couples TRBV29-1 to TRBJ2-7, with TRBD2 matching over 10 bases. Trimming cost V 4 bases and J 4 bases; bases outside gene matches: 7. The CDR3 runs to 14 residues. Germline V gene data show CDR1 as SQVTM and CDR2 as ANQGSEA. CDR3 bases: TGCAGCGTTGTTCCTAGCGGGGGCACATACGAGCAGTACTTC. Translation gives CSVVPSGGTYEQYF.